Listed below are T cell receptor beta chains from one sample, sequenced in a study of T cell responses to AZD1222 COVID-19 vaccine. Generated by immunoSEQ multiplex PCR, the TCRdb table keeps only in-frame clones and is missing some. This sample has roughly 20,000 clones, with approximately 81% found just once. The sample was peripheral blood, taken 28 days after the second AZD1222 dose. The source of these receptors is an adult who received the AZD1222 COVID-19 vaccine. Each CDR3 is given with its conserved first and last residue. The D gene is left open where the match is weak. Clone size is stated in some rows and not others, as once, few, many or a class when expanded.

TRBJ2-1,.,.,TRBV6-2/TRBV6-3,CASSSWVYEQFF,TGTGCCAGCAGTTCATGGGTGTATGAGCAGTTCTTC
TRBJ2-7,.,.,TRBV7-8,CASSRVGASFYEQYF,TGTGCCAGCAGCCGGGTGGGTGCGAGTTTCTACGAGCAGTACTTC
TRBJ1-2,.,.,TRBV4-3,CASSHGDSRALYGYTF,TGCGCCAGCAGCCACGGAGACAGTAGGGCCCTCTATGGCTACACCTTC
TRBJ2-5,TRBD1,.,TRBV6-5,CASNDRAQETQYF,TGTGCCAGCAACGACAGGGCCCAAGAGACCCAGTACTTC
TRBJ2-1,TRBD2,.,TRBV29-1,CSGGRLAGDNEQFF,TGCAGCGGCGGTCGACTAGCGGGAGACAATGAGCAGTTCTTC
TRBJ2-5,TRBD1,once,TRBV18,CASSPSGHRTGTQYF,TGTGCCAGCTCACCGTCGGGACACCGGACAGGGACCCAGTACTTC
TRBJ1-1,.,.,TRBV2,CASSEGGPEAFF,TGTGCCAGCAGTGAGGGGGGCCCTGAAGCTTTCTTT
TRBJ1-6,.,.,TRBV18,CASSLASLRHNSPLHF,TGTGCCAGCTCACTCGCGAGCCTAAGGCATAATTCACCCCTCCACTTT
TRBJ2-4,.,few,TRBV4-3,CASSQDQGRNIQYF,TGCGCCAGCAGCCAAGACCAAGGGAGAAACATTCAGTACTTC
TRBJ1-4,.,once,TRBV6-5,CASIADRNNEKLFF,TGTGCCAGCATCGCTGACAGGAATAATGAAAAACTGTTTTTT
TRBJ2-3,TRBD2,once,TRBV4-1,CASSQERASGLSDTQYF,TGCGCCAGCAGCCAAGAGAGGGCTAGCGGCCTATCAGATACGCAGTATTTT
TRBJ1-2,.,.,TRBV6-2/TRBV6-3,CASSYSGREDGYTF,TGTGCCAGCAGTTACTCGGGTAGGGAGGATGGCTACACCTTC
TRBJ1-5,.,.,TRBV19,CASTRGDGSNQPQHF,TGTGCCAGTACAAGGGGGGACGGGAGCAATCAGCCCCAGCATTTT
TRBJ1-2,.,.,TRBV5-4,CASSLVGDGYTF,TGTGCCAGCAGCTTAGTAGGGGATGGCTACACCTTC
TRBJ1-2,TRBD1,.,TRBV5-1,CASSPDRHYGYTF,TGCGCCAGCAGCCCGGACAGGCATTATGGCTACACCTTC
TRBJ2-3,.,.,TRBV5-6,CASSFSQGEWLAADTQYF,TGTGCCAGCAGCTTCAGTCAGGGAGAGTGGTTAGCCGCCGATACGCAGTATTTT
TRBJ1-1,.,.,TRBV4-1,CASSQGRMNTEAFF,TGCGCCAGCAGCCAAGGAAGGATGAACACTGAAGCTTTCTTT
TRBJ1-1,TRBD1,medium-sized,TRBV29-1,CSGRDRAAEAFF,TGCAGCGGCCGGGACAGGGCAGCTGAAGCTTTCTTT
TRBJ1-1,.,.,TRBV14,CASSPLMGAGPAGTEAFF,TGTGCCAGCAGCCCCCTAATGGGGGCAGGGCCCGCAGGGACTGAAGCTTTCTTT
TRBJ1-2,TRBD1,once,TRBV29-1,CSVEKQGAIYGYTF,TGCAGCGTTGAAAAACAGGGGGCGATCTATGGCTACACCTTC
TRBJ1-5,.,.,TRBV7-9,CASRPPGEGTSNQPQHF,TGTGCCAGCAGACCGCCGGGGGAGGGTACCAGCAATCAGCCCCAGCATTTT
TRBJ1-2,.,.,TRBV19,CASSIDPRSTINYGYTF,TGTGCCAGTAGTATAGATCCCAGATCGACGATTAACTATGGCTACACCTTC
TRBJ1-1,.,.,TRBV7-2,CASSLEVRGNTEAFF,TGTGCCAGCAGCTTAGAGGTTAGAGGGAACACTGAAGCTTTCTTT
TRBJ1-1,TRBD1,.,TRBV28,CASSPSGGTGAFF,TGTGCCAGCAGTCCCTCAGGGGGCACTGGAGCTTTCTTT
TRBJ1-6,.,.,TRBV28,CASISPGSSPLHF,TGTGCCAGCATTTCCCCGGGGTCTTCACCCCTCCACTTT
TRBJ1-2,.,.,TRBV28,CASTPGEGGHGYTF,TGTGCCAGCACACCCGGAGAGGGGGGTCATGGCTACACCTTC
TRBJ2-3,.,.,TRBV7-9,CASSPGTHTDTQYF,TGTGCCAGCAGCCCCGGGACACACACAGATACGCAGTATTTT
TRBJ1-6,.,.,TRBV9,CASSVEASYNSPLHF,TGTGCCAGCAGCGTTGAAGCGTCCTATAATTCACCCCTCCACTTT
TRBJ2-5,TRBD1,.,TRBV11-1,CASSLGGQLIQETQYF,TGTGCCAGCAGCTTAGGGGGACAGCTTATCCAAGAGACCCAGTACTTC
TRBJ2-1,.,.,TRBV21-1,CASSNLTLAVTYNEQFF,TGTGCCAGCAGCAACCTTACCCTAGCGGTTACTTACAATGAGCAGTTCTTC
TRBJ2-5,TRBD1,.,TRBV7-6,CASSLARTGHETQYF,TGTGCCAGCAGCTTAGCGAGGACAGGGCACGAGACCCAGTACTTC
TRBJ2-1,.,.,TRBV3-1/TRBV3-2,CASSQEGGRGDNEQFF,TGTGCCAGCAGCCAAGAAGGGGGGAGAGGCGACAATGAGCAGTTCTTC
TRBJ1-2,.,.,TRBV5-1,CASSLGTNYGYTF,TGCGCCAGCAGCTTGGGGACTAACTATGGCTACACCTTC
TRBJ2-1,TRBD2,.,TRBV19,CASSIFDSLGLAGGLGNEQFF,TGTGCCAGTAGTATTTTCGACTCCCTCGGACTAGCGGGAGGACTGGGCAATGAGCAGTTCTTC
TRBJ1-6,.,.,TRBV2,CASTQAGGNSPLHF,TGTGCCAGCACCCAGGCTGGAGGAAATTCACCCCTCCACTTT
TRBJ2-7,.,.,TRBV9,CASSVAGPGTYEQYF,TGTGCCAGCAGCGTAGCGGGGCCAGGGACCTACGAGCAGTACTTC
TRBJ1-2,.,.,TRBV20-1,CSATPGFGYTF,TGCAGTGCTACCCCAGGGTTTGGCTACACCTTC
TRBJ2-6,.,.,TRBV3-1/TRBV3-2,CASSRGGHHSGANVLTF,TGTGCCAGCAGTCGTGGGGGGCATCACTCTGGGGCCAACGTCCTGACTTTC
TRBJ2-3,.,once,TRBV6-2/TRBV6-3,CASSHRESADTQYF,TGTGCCAGCAGCCACCGGGAGTCGGCAGATACGCAGTATTTT
TRBJ2-2,TRBD2,few,TRBV6-4,CASSELGLELAGELFF,TGTGCCAGCAGTGAATTGGGACTAGAGCTTGCCGGGGAGCTGTTTTTT
TRBJ2-7,.,.,TRBV3-1/TRBV3-2,CASSQWGSTYEQYF,TGTGCCAGCAGCCAATGGGGGAGTACCTACGAGCAGTACTTC